These T cell receptor beta chains were read from a single sample in a study of neurological immune-mediated disorders. Each CDR3 protein is one row after TCRdb ran MiXCR on the 5' RACE reads. The sample consists of more than 45,000 distinct CDR3 sequences, roughly 3.5% of them appearing once. Specimen: PBMCs. These TCRs come from a woman between 25 and 40 years old with multiple sclerosis. The conserved cysteine and the conserved F or W are not part of the CDR3 here. Fields, in order: J gene, V gene, CDR3 protein.

TRBJ1-1 TRBV10-2 AISDGGGTEAF
TRBJ2-7 TRBV20-1 SASNSRGSYEQY
TRBJ1-4 TRBV12-3/TRBV12-4 ASSLGSRGHEKLF
TRBJ1-2 TRBV29-1 SVDQGKGSYGYT
TRBJ1-5 TRBV3-1 ASSRGTVTQPQN
TRBJ2-6 TRBV7-2 ASSLMSSGANVLT
TRBJ2-5 TRBV4-2 ASSQGSGNAQY
TRBJ1-1 TRBV7-9 ASSQGQGEREAF
TRBJ2-2 TRBV5-1 ASMKVLPPSGELF
TRBJ1-5 TRBV12-3/TRBV12-4 ASRDRNSQPQH
TRBJ2-7 TRBV6-6 ASSLDVAAEQY
TRBJ1-5 TRBV6-6 ASSPQGANQPQH
TRBJ1-4 TRBV7-2 ASSPARGSTNEKLF
TRBJ2-3 TRBV7-2 ASSLGQVTQY
TRBJ2-7 TRBV15 ATSRDLGGSYGQY
TRBJ2-7 TRBV7-2 ASSRPGQGYEQY
TRBJ1-4 TRBV4-3 ASSQDSTPTGSNEKLF
TRBJ1-5 TRBV28 ASRDRGRGYSNQPQH
TRBJ2-1 TRBV12-3/TRBV12-4 ASSRYNEQF
TRBJ2-7 TRBV2 ASSASLAGGRHEQY
TRBJ2-5 TRBV20-1 SASTWSSGISETQY
TRBJ1-5 TRBV2 ASSERERGQGH
TRBJ2-2 TRBV14 ASSQELGNTGELF
TRBJ2-3 TRBV5-6 ASSLDGGGLTDTQY
TRBJ1-1 TRBV29-1 SVSPRTGQNTEAF
TRBJ1-6 TRBV11-2 ASSFAINSPLH
TRBJ1-5 TRBV20-1 SASLRNQPQH
TRBJ1-5 TRBV21-1 ASSPRLGLNNQPQH
TRBJ1-2 TRBV5-6 ASSDTGERGYGYT
TRBJ2-5 TRBV15 ATSRDGGRGRSETQY
TRBJ1-4 TRBV25-1 ASSAPGGVYEKLF
TRBJ2-7 TRBV28 ASRVGQGFGAAYEQY
TRBJ1-1 TRBV7-2 ASSLATADRRMNTEAF
TRBJ2-5 TRBV20-1 SARVTQGRETQY
TRBJ2-2 TRBV6-8 ASSYRRGSGELF
TRBJ2-2 TRBV7-9 ASSHEWTGELF
TRBJ1-4 TRBV20-1 SVPETGHNEKLF
TRBJ2-1 TRBV29-1 SADRGNNEQF
TRBJ2-2 TRBV15 ATSRDNSLTGELF
TRBJ2-7 TRBV29-1 SVEEGANEQY
TRBJ2-5 TRBV5-6 ASSLDGRQETQY
TRBJ1-1 TRBV12-3/TRBV12-4 ASSFGGPTEAF
TRBJ2-7 TRBV5-1 ASSSGWGGSYEQY
TRBJ2-5 TRBV24-1 ATSDYSGSQETQY